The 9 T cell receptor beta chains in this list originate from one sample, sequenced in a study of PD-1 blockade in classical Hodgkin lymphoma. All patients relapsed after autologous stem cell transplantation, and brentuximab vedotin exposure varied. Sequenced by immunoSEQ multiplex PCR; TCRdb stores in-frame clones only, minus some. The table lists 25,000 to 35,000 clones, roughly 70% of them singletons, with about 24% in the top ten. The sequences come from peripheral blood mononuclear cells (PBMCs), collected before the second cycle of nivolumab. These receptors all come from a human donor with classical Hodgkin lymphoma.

Here the CDR3 reads CASSFSTGRENTEAFF. CDR3 DNA: TGCGCCAGCAGCTTTTCCACAGGGAGGGAGAACACTGAAGCTTTCTTT. The chain joins TRBV5-1 to TRBJ1-1; tentative D call: TRBD1 (6 bases). The CDR3 loop spans 16 amino acids. V was pared by 2 bases and J by 1 base, with 15 bases between. Germline CDR1 reads SGHRS; CDR2 reads YFSETQ.

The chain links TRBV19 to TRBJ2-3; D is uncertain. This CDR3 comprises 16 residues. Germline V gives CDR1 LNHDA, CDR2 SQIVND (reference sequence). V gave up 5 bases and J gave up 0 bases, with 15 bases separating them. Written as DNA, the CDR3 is TGTGCCAGTAGTTTCCTTAGTGTCGCTAGCACAGATACGCAGTATTTT. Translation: CASSFLSVASTDTQYF.

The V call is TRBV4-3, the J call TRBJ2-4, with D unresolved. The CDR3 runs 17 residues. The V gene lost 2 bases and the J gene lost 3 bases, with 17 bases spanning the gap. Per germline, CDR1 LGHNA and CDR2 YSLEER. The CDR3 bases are TGCGCCAGCAGCCAATATCCGGGCCCCGTGAGCAAAAACATTCAGTACTTC. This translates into CASSQYPGPVSKNIQYF.

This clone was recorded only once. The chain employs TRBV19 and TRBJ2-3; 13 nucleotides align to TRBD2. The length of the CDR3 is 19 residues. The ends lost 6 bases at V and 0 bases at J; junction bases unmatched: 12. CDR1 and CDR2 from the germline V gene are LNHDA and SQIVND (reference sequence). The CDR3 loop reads CASSLTSGGTAPSTDTQYF. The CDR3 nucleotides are TGTGCCAGTAGCCTGACTAGCGGGGGGACTGCACCTAGCACAGATACGCAGTATTTT.

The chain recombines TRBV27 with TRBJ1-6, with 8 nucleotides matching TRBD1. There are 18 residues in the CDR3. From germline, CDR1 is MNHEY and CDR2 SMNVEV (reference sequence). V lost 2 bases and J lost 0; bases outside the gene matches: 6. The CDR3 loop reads CASSLLAGGGSYNSPLHF. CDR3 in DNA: TGTGCCAGCAGTTTACTGGCAGGGGGCGGCTCCTATAATTCACCCCTCCACTTT.

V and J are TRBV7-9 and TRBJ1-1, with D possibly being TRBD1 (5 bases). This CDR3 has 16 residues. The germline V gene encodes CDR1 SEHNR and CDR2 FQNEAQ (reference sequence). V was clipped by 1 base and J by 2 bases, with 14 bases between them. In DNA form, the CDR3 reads TGTGCCAGCAGCTTAGGAATGGGGGGTGACAACACTGAAGCTTTCTTT. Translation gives CASSLGMGGDNTEAFF.

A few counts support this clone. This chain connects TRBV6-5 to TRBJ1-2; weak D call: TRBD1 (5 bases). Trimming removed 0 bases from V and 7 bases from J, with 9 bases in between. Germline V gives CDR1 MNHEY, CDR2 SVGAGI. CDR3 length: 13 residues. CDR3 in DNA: TGTGCCAGCAGTTACTCGTGGGGGACTGGCTACACCTTC. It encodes CASSYSWGTGYTF.

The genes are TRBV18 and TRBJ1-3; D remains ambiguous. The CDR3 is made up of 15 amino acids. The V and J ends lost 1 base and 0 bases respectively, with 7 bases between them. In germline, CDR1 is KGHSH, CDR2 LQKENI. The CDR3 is CASSPLLASGNTIYF. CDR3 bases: TGTGCCAGCTCACCACTTCTGGCCTCTGGAAACACCATATATTTT.

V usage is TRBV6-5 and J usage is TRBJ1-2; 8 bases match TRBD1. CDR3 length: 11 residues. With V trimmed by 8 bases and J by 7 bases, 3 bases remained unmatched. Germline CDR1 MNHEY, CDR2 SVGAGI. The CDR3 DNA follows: TGTGCCAGCGGACAGGGAGCTGGCTACACCTTC. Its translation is CASGQGAGYTF.